These 27 T cell receptor beta chains were sequenced from one sample in a study of blood T cell repertoires in COVID-19. Sequencing used immunoSEQ multiplex PCR; TCRdb keeps in-frame clones, though not all of them. The table lists around 130,000 clones, 75% to 90% of them singletons. Sample: peripheral blood. These receptors were taken from a man in his 70s with active or convalescent COVID-19.

This chain links TRBV19 with TRBJ2-4; weak D call: TRBD2 (7 bases). Trimming cost V 5 bases and J 8 bases, with 19 bases left between them. This CDR3 has 15 amino acids. CDR1 is LNHDA and CDR2 is SQIVND in the germline V gene (reference sequence). CDR3 DNA: TGTGCCAGTAGTCATCAACAGGGCCGGGGGGACATTCAGTACTTC. Translated, it gives CASSHQQGRGDIQYF.

The genes are TRBV6-5 and TRBJ2-3, with D hard to call. V lost 6 bases and J lost 1, with 14 bases in between. CDR3 size: 15 residues. Per germline, CDR1 MNHEY and CDR2 SVGAGI. The DNA of the CDR3 is TGTGCCAGCAGGGCTTCGTCTCCCCGCACAGATACGCAGTATTTT. The encoded protein is CASRASSPRTDTQYF.

The J gene is TRBJ2-2, the V gene TRBV19; 8 positions match TRBD2. Germline V gives CDR1 LNHDA, CDR2 SQIVND (reference sequence). The CDR3 is 15 residues long. J lost 6 bases, V lost 6 bases, and 9 bases had no gene match. Here the CDR3 DNA reads TGTGCCAGTAGAACACCGGGACTAGTGTCCGGGGAGCTGTTTTTT. Protein sequence: CASRTPGLVSGELFF.

This chain uses TRBV28 with TRBJ1-1, with D possibly matching TRBD1 (6 bases). CDR1 MDHEN and CDR2 SYDVKM come from the germline V gene. This CDR3 is built from 13 residues. Trimming shortened V by 6 bases and J by 0 bases, and 8 bases separated the two germline ends. The CDR3 nucleotides are TGTGCCAGCAGCCGACAGGTGAACACTGAAGCTTTCTTT. It translates to CASSRQVNTEAFF.

This clone was detected a few times. The gene calls are TRBV27 and TRBJ2-7; 7 nucleotides agree with TRBD1. Germline CDR1 is MNHEY and CDR2 is SMNVEV (reference sequence). The CDR3 totals 14 residues. After removal of 6 bases from V and 1 base from J, the junction contained 6 bases not matched to a gene. CDR3 in amino acids: CASSSPGQSYEQYF. The CDR3, as DNA: TGTGCCAGCAGCTCTCCGGGACAGTCCTACGAGCAGTACTTC.

V gene TRBV11-2 combines with J gene TRBJ2-7, with D possibly being TRBD2 (6 bases). Germline assignment: CDR1 SGHAT and CDR2 FQNNGV. This CDR3 has 15 amino acids. V lost 5 bases, J lost 7 bases, and 21 bases lay in between. CDR3 in amino acids: CASSIRGAAREEQYF. Here the CDR3 DNA reads TGTGCCAGCAGCATTCGAGGAGCGGCCCGGGAGGAGCAGTACTTC.

The V call is TRBV5-1, the J call TRBJ1-4; maybe TRBD1 (5 bases). Germline lookup yields CDR1 SGHRS and CDR2 YFSETQ. This CDR3 comprises 19 residues. V lost 0 bases and J 5 bases, leaving 23 bases between the germline ends. This CDR3 is CASSLDADSLDWWNEKLFF. CDR3 DNA sequence: TGCGCCAGCAGCTTGGACGCTGACAGCCTAGATTGGTGGAATGAAAAACTGTTTTTT.

The CDR3 protein is CASSLRGTGGSYEQYF. CDR3 DNA sequence: TGTGCCAGCAGCTTGCGGGGGACAGGAGGCAGCTACGAGCAGTACTTC. The genes are TRBV5-8 and TRBJ2-7, with TRBD1 matching 8 bases. The trim removed 1 base at V and 3 bases at J, leaving 9 bases unmatched. Germline V CDR1 and CDR2: SGHTS, YDEGEE. This CDR3 has 16 residues.

This clone has a single count. V and J are TRBV2 and TRBJ2-5; possibly TRBD2 for D (7 bases). Germline lookup yields CDR1 SNHLY and CDR2 FYNNEI. The CDR3 consists of 14 residues. V was shortened by 4 bases and J by 4 bases, with 13 bases between the two germline ends. CDR3 sequence: CASSALGGPETQYF. The CDR3 DNA reads TGTGCCAGCAGTGCCTTGGGGGGGCCAGAGACCCAGTACTTC.

This clone was recorded only once. The J gene is TRBJ2-7, the V gene TRBV29-1; 7 bases are shared with TRBD1. The CDR3 contains 11 residues. Germline loops: CDR1 SQVTM, CDR2 ANQGSEA. J gave up 3 bases and V 6 bases, and 2 bases lay outside the gene matches. CDR3 nucleotide sequence: TGCAGCGTCCACAGGGGCTACGAGCAGTACTTC. As protein: CSVHRGYEQYF.

The genes are TRBV27 and TRBJ2-7; 8 bases fit TRBD2. V shed 5 bases, J shed 0 bases, and the junction held 3 bases outside the gene matches. The CDR3 has 14 amino acids. Germline V gene data show CDR1 as MNHEY and CDR2 as SMNVEV (reference sequence). The CDR3 here is CASSRAGDSYEQYF. The DNA for the CDR3 is TGTGCCAGCAGTAGAGCGGGGGACTCCTACGAGCAGTACTTC.

The table lists this clone with a count of one. The rearrangement joins TRBV19 to TRBJ2-7; no reliable D call. The CDR3 is made up of 13 amino acids. Trimming removed 5 bases at V and 0 bases at J, with 8 bases between. CDR1 is LNHDA, CDR2 SQIVND, per germline (reference sequence). CDR3 DNA sequence: TGTGCCAGTAGTTTGGCTCTCTCCTACGAGCAGTACTTC. Protein sequence: CASSLALSYEQYF.

The gene calls are TRBV20-1 and TRBJ1-5; tentative D call: TRBD1 (5 bases). From germline, CDR1 is DFQATT and CDR2 SNEGSKA (reference sequence). This CDR3 comprises 10 residues. This CDR3 reads CGNRNTAQHF. The CDR3 nucleotides read TGCGGTAACAGGAACACGGCCCAGCATTTT.

The chain has TRBV19 and TRBJ1-2; D remains unclear. Germline-derived CDR1 and CDR2 are LNHDA and SQIVND (reference sequence). CDR3 length equals 16 residues. Trimming took 4 bases from V and 11 from J, leaving 26 bases between them. The CDR3 sequence is CASSRSRVGLREPYTF. The DNA of the CDR3 is TGTGCCAGTAGTAGATCCCGGGTTGGGCTGCGGGAACCTTACACCTTC.

This clone was observed once. V gene TRBV7-2 combines with J gene TRBJ2-1, with TRBD1 matching 10 bases. The CDR3 is 16 residues long. Germline trimming cut 1 base from V and 8 bases from J; bases unmatched to any gene: 8. The germline CDR1 and CDR2 sequences are SGHTA and FQGNSA. The CDR3 coding sequence is TGTGCCAGCAGCTTAGAGACAGGGACAGGGGTATATGAGCAGTTCTTC. It translates to CASSLETGTGVYEQFF.

The gene calls are TRBV30 and TRBJ2-2; D might be TRBD2 (6 bases). The V end was cut by 3 bases, the J end by 7 bases, with 12 bases between. This CDR3 region has 13 residues. CDR1 and CDR2 (germline): GTSNPN, SVGIG (reference sequence). The CDR3 reads CAWRRGGDGELFF. CDR3 nucleotide sequence: TGTGCCTGGAGGCGGGGTGGAGACGGGGAGCTGTTTTTT.

CDR3 in amino acids: CASSLMGGRTEAFF. CDR3 DNA sequence: TGTGCCAGCAGCTTGATGGGGGGGCGAACTGAAGCTTTCTTT. The gene calls are TRBV5-6 and TRBJ1-1; a weak D match, TRBD1 (6 bases). Between the trimmed V and J ends, which lost 1 base and 5 bases, there was a span of 12 bases. Germline assignment: CDR1 SGHDT and CDR2 YYEEEE. This CDR3 has 14 residues. Complete variable domain (other parts from reference TRBV5-6 and TRBJ1-1): DAGVTQSPTHLIKTRGQQVTLRCSPKSGHDTVSWYQQALGQGPQFIFQYYEEEERQRGNFPDRFSGHQFPNYSSELNVNALLLGDSALYLCASSLMGGRTEAFFGQGTRLTVV.

The CDR3, as DNA: TGTGCCAGCAGTTCGGGACAGGGGAATCAGCCCCAGCATTTT. Translating it yields CASSSGQGNQPQHF. The chain joins TRBV6-5 to TRBJ1-5, with 10 bases lining up with TRBD1. CDR3 length equals 14 residues. Trimming cost V 4 bases and J 4 bases; bases outside gene matches: 1. Germline CDR1 is MNHEY and CDR2 is SVGAGI.

The chain recombines TRBV6-5 with TRBJ2-7; 15 bases fit TRBD2. J lost 6 bases, V lost 6 bases, and 6 bases had no gene match. This CDR3 spans 15 amino acids. Germline V gene sequence: CDR1 MNHEY, CDR2 SVGAGI. DNA for the CDR3: TGTGCCAGCAGGCCAGGGGGACTAGCGGGAGGCGAGCAGTACTTC. Protein product: CASRPGGLAGGEQYF.

This chain joins TRBV27 and TRBJ1-5; no firm D call. V lost 2 bases to trimming and J lost 1 base, with 6 bases between them. CDR1 is MNHEY, CDR2 SMNVEV, per germline (reference sequence). The CDR3 extends over 14 amino acids. The CDR3 protein is CASSLGQSNQPQHF. The DNA of the CDR3 is TGTGCCAGCAGTTTAGGGCAGAGCAATCAGCCCCAGCATTTT.

V usage is TRBV25-1 and J usage is TRBJ1-2, with 8 bases matching TRBD1. Germline trimming cut 3 bases from V and 6 bases from J; bases unmatched to any gene: 6. CDR3 length: 14 amino acids. The germline CDR1 and CDR2 sequences are MGHDK and SYGVNS. The CDR3 protein is CASSDRLTGDGYTF. The CDR3 DNA follows: TGTGCCAGCAGTGACCGCCTGACAGGGGATGGCTACACCTTC.

The chain uses TRBV28 and TRBJ2-7; D tentatively fits TRBD1 or TRBD2 (7 bases each). Trimming stripped 10 bases from V and 5 bases from J, with 18 bases between. The germline CDR1 and CDR2 sequences are MDHEN and SYDVKM. The CDR3 is 13 residues long. The CDR3 DNA reads TGTGCCACCAGGGGGGGAGGTCTCAACGAGCAGTACTTC. Protein sequence: CATRGGGLNEQYF.

The V call is TRBV3-1 (or the pseudogene TRBV3-2), the J call TRBJ2-3; perhaps TRBD2 as D (6 bases). Germline V gene sequence: CDR1 LGHDT, CDR2 YNNKEL (reference sequence). V was pared by 0 bases and J by 1 base, with 8 bases between. The CDR3 is 15 residues long. The CDR3 sequence is CASSQEWGGTDTQYF. CDR3 nucleotides: TGTGCCAGCAGCCAAGAATGGGGGGGCACAGATACGCAGTATTTT.

The chain joins TRBV24-1 to TRBJ2-7; 12 positions match TRBD1. CDR3 length equals 16 residues. The V gene's germline CDR1 is KGHDR and CDR2 SFDVKD. The trim removed 4 bases at V and 2 bases at J, leaving 5 bases unmatched. CDR3 region: CATSEGTGGKPYEQYF. CDR3 in DNA: TGTGCCACCAGTGAGGGGACAGGGGGCAAGCCCTACGAGCAGTACTTC.

CDR3 coding DNA: TGTGCCAGCAGCCTGACAGCCCCGGGGCAGTACTTC. Translation: CASSLTAPGQYF. The chain links TRBV7-9 to TRBJ2-7, with a tentative D call TRBD1 (5 bases). Germline lookup yields CDR1 SEHNR and CDR2 FQNEAQ (reference sequence). V was trimmed by 5 bases and J by 9 bases, leaving 14 bases between them. CDR3 length equals 12 residues.

This chain connects TRBV7-9 to TRBJ2-1; 8 bases match TRBD2. Trimming cost V 3 bases and J 9 bases; bases outside gene matches: 10. CDR1 SEHNR and CDR2 FQNEAQ come from the germline V gene (reference sequence). CDR3 length equals 15 residues. The CDR3, as DNA: TGTGCCAGCAGCTTGAGCGGGAGAAGTGATACTGAGCAGTTCTTC. Translated: CASSLSGRSDTEQFF.

V is TRBV2 and J is TRBJ2-2; tentative D call: TRBD2 (5 bases). Trimming removed 1 base at V and 4 bases at J, with 13 bases between. CDR3 size: 16 residues. The germline gives CDR1 SNHLY, CDR2 FYNNEI. CDR3 loop: CASSEGVGKVTGELFF. The CDR3 DNA sequence: TGTGCCAGCAGTGAAGGGGTCGGGAAGGTCACCGGGGAGCTGTTTTTT.